This is a list of T cell receptor beta chains from one sample in a study of OX40 agonist ivuxolimab in advanced cancers. Measured with immunoSEQ multiplex PCR; TCRdb has only the in-frame clones, and not every one. The table shows fewer than 65,000 clones, with approximately 85% occurring only once. The specimen was CD4+ or CD8+ T cells sorted from blood, collected in a trial of the OX40 agonist ivuxolimab. The source is an adult with an advanced solid tumor such as melanoma, head and neck, liver or kidney cancer. The CDR3 runs from the conserved cysteine through the conserved F or W. The D gene is left open where the match is weak. Rows give clone size only sometimes, using once, few, many, or a class for an expanded clone.

J,size,D,V,CDR3,DNA
TRBJ2-5,few,TRBD2,TRBV5-1,CASSPGLAGNQYF,TGCGCCAGCAGCCCGGGACTAGCCGGCAATCAGTACTTC
TRBJ2-6,NA,NA,TRBV7-9,CASSLQLLGSGANVLTF,TGTGCCAGCAGCTTACAACTGCTTGGCTCTGGGGCCAACGTCCTGACTTTC
TRBJ2-1,NA,NA,TRBV18,CASSQMKGGGGEQFF,TGTGCCAGCTCACAAATGAAAGGGGGTGGCGGTGAGCAGTTCTTC
TRBJ2-7,NA,NA,TRBV27,CASSLGGPSPGHLYEQYF,TGTGCCAGCAGTTTAGGGGGCCCCTCTCCGGGACACCTTTACGAGCAGTACTTC
TRBJ1-1,NA,NA,TRBV5-5,CASSFDRGTDEAFF,TGTGCCAGCAGCTTCGATAGGGGAACGGATGAAGCTTTCTTT
TRBJ2-7,once,NA,TRBV7-3,CASSLEQGYEQYF,TGTGCCAGCAGCTTAGAGCAGGGCTACGAGCAGTACTTC
TRBJ2-1,once,NA,TRBV6-5,CASSSDSRTNNEQFF,TGTGCCAGCAGCTCGGACAGCCGAACCAACAATGAGCAGTTCTTC
TRBJ1-1,NA,NA,TRBV15,CATSSGTRVHTEAFF,TGTGCCACCAGCAGTGGCACGAGGGTTCACACTGAAGCTTTCTTT
TRBJ2-6,NA,NA,TRBV11-2,CASSLLMAGANVLTF,TGTGCCAGCAGCCTCCTGATGGCTGGGGCCAACGTCCTGACTTTC
TRBJ2-7,NA,NA,TRBV6-5,CASRLTGTYEQYF,TGTGCCAGCAGGCTGACAGGAACTTACGAGCAGTACTTC
TRBJ2-7,NA,NA,TRBV7-2,CASSLGTFTYEQYF,TGTGCCAGCAGCTTAGGGACTTTTACCTACGAGCAGTACTTC
TRBJ2-7,NA,TRBD1,TRBV4-3,CASSHYRTGGYEQYF,TGCGCCAGCAGCCACTACCGGACAGGGGGCTACGAGCAGTACTTC
TRBJ2-7,NA,NA,TRBV4-1,CASSQGVGTYEQYF,TGCGCCAGCAGCCAAGGGGTCGGAACCTACGAGCAGTACTTC
TRBJ1-1,NA,NA,TRBV30,CAWSRVRSEAFF,TGTGCCTGGTCGAGGGTCCGGTCTGAAGCTTTCTTT
TRBJ1-1,once,NA,TRBV7-2,CASSLASKNTEAFF,TGTGCCAGCAGCTTAGCGTCCAAAAACACTGAAGCTTTCTTT
TRBJ1-3,NA,NA,TRBV14,CAGSQDLTSTGNTIYF,TGTGCCGGCAGCCAAGATTTGACCTCCACTGGAAACACCATATATTTT
TRBJ2-3,NA,TRBD2,TRBV7-9,CASSLPAGGPDTQYF,TGTGCCAGCAGCCTCCCGGCGGGGGGCCCAGATACGCAGTATTTT
TRBJ1-2,NA,TRBD1,TRBV2,CASSETDRNYGYTF,TGTGCCAGCAGTGAAACGGACAGGAACTATGGCTACACCTTC
TRBJ2-7,NA,TRBD1,TRBV18,CASSPRDRGLYEQYF,TGTGCCAGCTCACCTAGGGACAGGGGGCTCTACGAGCAGTACTTC
TRBJ2-2,NA,NA,TRBV12-2,CASRLALRGWTGELFF,TGTGCAAGTCGCTTAGCGTTGCGGGGGTGGACCGGGGAGCTGTTTTTT
TRBJ2-2,few,TRBD2,TRBV2,CASSPSGGAAGELFF,TGTGCCAGCAGTCCTAGCGGGGGCGCCGCGGGGGAGCTGTTTTTT
TRBJ1-6,NA,NA,TRBV9,CASSVEGSPNSPLHF,TGTGCCAGCAGCGTAGAGGGCAGCCCAAATTCACCCCTCCACTTT
TRBJ1-1,NA,TRBD1,TRBV7-2,CASSSTGGEGKEAFF,TGTGCCAGCAGCTCAACAGGGGGCGAGGGAAAGGAAGCTTTCTTT
TRBJ2-2,once,NA,TRBV5-1,CASGPSRRVGTGELFF,TGCGCCAGCGGCCCCTCGAGGAGGGTTGGGACCGGGGAGCTGTTTTTT
TRBJ2-3,NA,NA,TRBV14,CASSQTGTPSTDTQYF,TGTGCCAGCAGCCAGACCGGGACTCCTAGCACAGATACGCAGTATTTT
TRBJ2-7,many,NA,TRBV9,CASSVGQGFDEQYF,TGTGCCAGCAGCGTAGGGCAGGGATTCGACGAGCAGTACTTC
TRBJ2-2,NA,NA,TRBV27,CASSFSRGTGELFF,TGTGCCAGCAGTTTCAGTCGGGGCACCGGGGAGCTGTTTTTT
TRBJ1-5,once,TRBD1,TRBV7-9,CASSLAGDSIQPQHF,TGTGCCAGCAGCTTAGCAGGGGACAGTATTCAGCCCCAGCATTTT
TRBJ1-1,NA,TRBD1,TRBV10-3,CAIRNTGGADTEAFF,TGTGCCATCAGAAATACAGGGGGCGCGGACACTGAAGCTTTCTTT
TRBJ1-1,NA,NA,TRBV6-5,CASSYRQGGWAFF,TGTGCCAGCAGTTACCGGCAGGGCGGATGGGCTTTCTTT
TRBJ1-1,NA,NA,TRBV27,CASSLGGGEAEAFF,TGTGCCAGCAGTTTGGGAGGCGGGGAGGCTGAAGCTTTCTTT
TRBJ1-2,NA,NA,TRBV5-1,CASRAREDNYGYTF,TGCGCCAGCAGAGCGAGGGAGGATAACTATGGCTACACCTTC